These 2 T cell receptor beta chains came from one sample sequenced in a study of shared clonotypes between healthy human individuals. TCRdb keeps only in-frame clones here, not all; method: immunoSEQ multiplex PCR. The data show 450,000 to 550,000 clones, with 79% seen just once and around 13% held by the top ten. The sample consisted of PBMCs. These receptors all stem from a woman aged 40 to 50 in good health. Some clones in this sample may be carry-over from other donors' samples.

This sequence joins TRBV5-4 and TRBJ2-1; D remains unclear. There are 14 residues in the CDR3. Germline CDR1 SGHNT, CDR2 YYREEE (reference sequence). Trimming pared 0 bases from V and 4 bases from J, leaving 8 bases between. Written as DNA, the CDR3 is TGTGCCAGCAGCTTGGCCCAAGAATACAATGAGCAGTTCTTC. It specifies CASSLAQEYNEQFF.

V gene TRBV14 combines with J gene TRBJ1-2; D gene uncertain. Deletions cut 6 bases from V and 4 bases from J, with 12 bases between. There are 13 residues in the CDR3. Germline CDR1 is SGHDN and CDR2 is FVKESK. The CDR3 spells CASSAGRLYGYTF. The CDR3, as DNA: TGTGCCAGCAGTGCGGGCCGTCTCTATGGCTACACCTTC.